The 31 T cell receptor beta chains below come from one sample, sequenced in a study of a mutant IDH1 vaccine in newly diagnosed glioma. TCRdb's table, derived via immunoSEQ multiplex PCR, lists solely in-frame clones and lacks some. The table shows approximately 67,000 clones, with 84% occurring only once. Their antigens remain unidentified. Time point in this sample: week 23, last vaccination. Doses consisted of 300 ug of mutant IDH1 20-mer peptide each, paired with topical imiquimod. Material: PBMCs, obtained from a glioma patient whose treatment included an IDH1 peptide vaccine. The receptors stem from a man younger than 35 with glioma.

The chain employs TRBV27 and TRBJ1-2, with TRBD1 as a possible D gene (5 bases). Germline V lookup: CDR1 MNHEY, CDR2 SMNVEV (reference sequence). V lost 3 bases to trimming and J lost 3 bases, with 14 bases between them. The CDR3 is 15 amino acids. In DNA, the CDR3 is TGTGCCAGCAGTTTCCTCGGGGGGGGATACTATGGCTACACCTTC. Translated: CASSFLGGGYYGYTF.

The CDR3 DNA is TGTGCCAGCAGTCGTTCTACAGAGGTAGGGAACACTGAAGCTTTCTTT. It specifies CASSRSTEVGNTEAFF. This chain uses TRBV28 with TRBJ1-1; D gene uncertain. There are 16 residues in the CDR3. CDR1 and CDR2 (germline): MDHEN, SYDVKM. Trimming left V 5 bases short and J 1 base short, with 17 bases between.

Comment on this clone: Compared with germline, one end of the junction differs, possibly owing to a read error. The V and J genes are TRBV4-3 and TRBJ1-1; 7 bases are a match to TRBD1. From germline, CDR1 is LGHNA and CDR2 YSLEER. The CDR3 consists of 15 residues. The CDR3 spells CASSPSGQRNAEAFF. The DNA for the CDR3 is TGCGCCAGCAGCCCGTCGGGACAGAGGAACGCTGAAGCTTTCTTT.

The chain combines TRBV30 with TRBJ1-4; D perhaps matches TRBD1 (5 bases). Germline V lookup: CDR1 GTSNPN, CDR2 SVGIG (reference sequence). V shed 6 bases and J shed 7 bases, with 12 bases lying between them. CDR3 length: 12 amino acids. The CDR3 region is CACSWGGEKLFF. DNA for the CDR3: TGTGCCTGTTCATGGGGGGGTGAAAAACTGTTTTTT.

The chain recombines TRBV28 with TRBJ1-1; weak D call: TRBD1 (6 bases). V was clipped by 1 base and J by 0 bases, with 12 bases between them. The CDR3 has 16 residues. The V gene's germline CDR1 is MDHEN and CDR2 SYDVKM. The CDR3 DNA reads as TGTGCCAGCAGTTTATCTTCTGAGGGGGTGAACACTGAAGCTTTCTTT. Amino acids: CASSLSSEGVNTEAFF.

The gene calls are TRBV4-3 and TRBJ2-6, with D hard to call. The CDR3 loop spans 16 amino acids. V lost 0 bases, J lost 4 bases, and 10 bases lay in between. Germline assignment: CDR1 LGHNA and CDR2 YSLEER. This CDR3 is CASSQEGPGGANVLTF. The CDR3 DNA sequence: TGCGCCAGCAGCCAAGAGGGCCCCGGGGGGGCCAACGTCCTGACTTTC.

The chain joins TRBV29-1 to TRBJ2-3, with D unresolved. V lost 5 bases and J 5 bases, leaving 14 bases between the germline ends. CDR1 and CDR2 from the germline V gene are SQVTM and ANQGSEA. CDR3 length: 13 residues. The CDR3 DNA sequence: TGCAGCGTTAGAGTGTCTTCGAGAGATACGCAGTATTTT. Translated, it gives CSVRVSSRDTQYF.

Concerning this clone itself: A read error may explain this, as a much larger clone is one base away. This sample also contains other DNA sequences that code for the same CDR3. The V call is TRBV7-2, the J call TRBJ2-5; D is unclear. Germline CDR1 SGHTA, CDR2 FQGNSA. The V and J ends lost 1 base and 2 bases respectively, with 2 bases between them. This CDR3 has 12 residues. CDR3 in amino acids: CASSLVQETQYF. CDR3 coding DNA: TGTGCCAGCAGCTTAGTGCAAGAGACCCAGTACTTC. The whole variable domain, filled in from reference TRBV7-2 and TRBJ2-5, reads GAGVSQSPSNKVTEKGKDVELRCDPISGHTALYWYRQSLGQGLEFLIYFQGNSAPDKSGLPSDRFSAERTGGSVSTLTIQRTQQEDSAVYLCASSLVQETQYFGPGTRLLVL.

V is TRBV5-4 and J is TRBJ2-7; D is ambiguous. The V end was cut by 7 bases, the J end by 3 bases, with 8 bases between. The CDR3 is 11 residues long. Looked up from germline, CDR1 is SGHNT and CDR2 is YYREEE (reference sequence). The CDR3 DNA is TGTGCCAGCCGTAACAGCTACGAGCAGTACTTC. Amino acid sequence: CASRNSYEQYF.

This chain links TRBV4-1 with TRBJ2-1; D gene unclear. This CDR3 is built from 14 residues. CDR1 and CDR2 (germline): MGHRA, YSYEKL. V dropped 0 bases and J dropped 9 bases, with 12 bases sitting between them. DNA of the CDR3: TGCGCCAGCAGCCAAGATGCCCGGGCGAGTGAGCAGTTCTTC. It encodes CASSQDARASEQFF.

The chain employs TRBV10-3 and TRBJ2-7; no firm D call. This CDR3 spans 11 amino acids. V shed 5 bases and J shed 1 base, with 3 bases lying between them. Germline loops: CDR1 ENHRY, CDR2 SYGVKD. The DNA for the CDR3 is TGTGCCATCAGTAGTTCCTACGAGCAGTACTTC. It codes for CAISSSYEQYF.

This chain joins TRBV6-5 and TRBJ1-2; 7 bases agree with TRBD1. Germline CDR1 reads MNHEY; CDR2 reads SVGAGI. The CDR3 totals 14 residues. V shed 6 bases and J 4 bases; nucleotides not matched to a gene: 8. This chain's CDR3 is CASSTMGQLYGYTF. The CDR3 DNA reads TGTGCCAGCAGCACGATGGGACAGCTCTATGGCTACACCTTC.

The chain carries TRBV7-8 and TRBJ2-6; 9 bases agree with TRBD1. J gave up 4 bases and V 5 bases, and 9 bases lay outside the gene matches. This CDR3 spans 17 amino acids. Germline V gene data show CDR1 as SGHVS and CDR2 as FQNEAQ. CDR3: CASSRLQGAGGANVLTF. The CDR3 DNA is TGTGCCAGCAGCCGACTACAGGGGGCGGGGGGGGCCAACGTCCTGACTTTC.

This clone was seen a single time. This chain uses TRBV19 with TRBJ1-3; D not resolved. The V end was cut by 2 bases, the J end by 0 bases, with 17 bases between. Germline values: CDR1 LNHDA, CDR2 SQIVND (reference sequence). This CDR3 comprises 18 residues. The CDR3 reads CASSIFAQITHSGNTIYF. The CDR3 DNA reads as TGTGCCAGTAGTATATTCGCCCAAATCACCCACTCTGGAAACACCATATATTTT.

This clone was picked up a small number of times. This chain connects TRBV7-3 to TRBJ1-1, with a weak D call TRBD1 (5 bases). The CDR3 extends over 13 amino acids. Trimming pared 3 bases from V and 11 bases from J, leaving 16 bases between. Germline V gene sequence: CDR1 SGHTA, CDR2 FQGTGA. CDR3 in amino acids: CASSFPGRAKAFF. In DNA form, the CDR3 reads TGTGCCAGCAGCTTCCCTGGCAGGGCGAAGGCTTTCTTT. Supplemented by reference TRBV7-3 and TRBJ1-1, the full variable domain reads GAGVSQTPSNKVTEKGKYVELRCDPISGHTALYWYRQSLGQGPEFLIYFQGTGAADDSGLPNDRFFAVRPEGSVSTLKIQRTERGDSAVYLCASSFPGRAKAFFGQGTRLTVV.

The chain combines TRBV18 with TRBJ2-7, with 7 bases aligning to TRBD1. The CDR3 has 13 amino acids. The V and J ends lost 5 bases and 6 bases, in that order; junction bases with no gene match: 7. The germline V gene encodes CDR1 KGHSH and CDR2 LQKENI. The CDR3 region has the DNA TGTGCCAGCTCAGACAGGGCCCAGGGCGAGCAGTACTTC. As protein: CASSDRAQGEQYF.

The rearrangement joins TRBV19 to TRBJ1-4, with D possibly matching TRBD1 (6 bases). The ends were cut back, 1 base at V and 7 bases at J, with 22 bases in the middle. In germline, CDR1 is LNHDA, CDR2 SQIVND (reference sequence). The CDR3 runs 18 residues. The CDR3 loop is CASSIVFGVRGGSEKLFF. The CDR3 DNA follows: TGTGCCAGTAGTATAGTATTCGGAGTCAGGGGAGGTTCTGAAAAACTGTTTTTT. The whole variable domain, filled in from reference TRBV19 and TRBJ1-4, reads DGGITQSPKYLFRKEGQNVTLSCEQNLNHDAMYWYRQDPGQGLRLIYYSQIVNDFQKGDIAEGYSVSREKKESFPLTVTSAQKNPTAFYLCASSIVFGVRGGSEKLFFGSGTQLSVL.

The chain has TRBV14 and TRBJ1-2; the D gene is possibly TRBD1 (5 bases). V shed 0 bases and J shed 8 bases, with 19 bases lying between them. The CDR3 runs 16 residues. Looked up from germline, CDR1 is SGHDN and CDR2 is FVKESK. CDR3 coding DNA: TGTGCCAGCAGCCAAGATCAGAATCCAGGGATGGGAGGCTACACCTTC. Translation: CASSQDQNPGMGGYTF.

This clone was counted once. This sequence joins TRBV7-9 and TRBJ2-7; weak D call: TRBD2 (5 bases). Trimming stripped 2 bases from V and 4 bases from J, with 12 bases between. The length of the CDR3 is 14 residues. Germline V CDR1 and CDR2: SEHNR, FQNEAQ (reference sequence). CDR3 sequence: CASSLNGDVYEQYF. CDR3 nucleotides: TGTGCCAGCAGCTTAAACGGGGATGTGTACGAGCAGTACTTC.

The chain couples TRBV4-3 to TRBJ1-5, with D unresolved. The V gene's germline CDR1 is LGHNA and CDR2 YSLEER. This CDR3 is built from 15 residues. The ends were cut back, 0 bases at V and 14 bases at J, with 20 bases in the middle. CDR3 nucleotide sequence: TGCGCCAGCAGCCAAGATCGAGGTGGCGCGGCTAATAAGCATTTT. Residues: CASSQDRGGAANKHF.

The CDR3 nucleotides read TGTGCCAGTAATGAGGGTGTGAACACTGAAGCTTTCTTT. Amino acids: CASNEGVNTEAFF. The J gene is TRBJ1-1, the V gene TRBV19; D not certain. The germline gives CDR1 LNHDA, CDR2 SQIVND (reference sequence). The ends were cut back, 7 bases at V and 0 bases at J, with 9 bases in the middle. CDR3 length: 13 residues. Looking up the rest from reference TRBV19 and TRBJ1-1 gives the full variable domain: DGGITQSPKYLFRKEGQNVTLSCEQNLNHDAMYWYRQDPGQGLRLIYYSQIVNDFQKGDIAEGYSVSREKKESFPLTVTSAQKNPTAFYLCASNEGVNTEAFFGQGTRLTVV.

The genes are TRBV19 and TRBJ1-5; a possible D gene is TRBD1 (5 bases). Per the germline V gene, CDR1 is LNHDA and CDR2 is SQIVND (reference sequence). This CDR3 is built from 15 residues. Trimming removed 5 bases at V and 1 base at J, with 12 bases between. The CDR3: CASSFSGQSNQPQHF. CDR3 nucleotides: TGTGCCAGTAGTTTCTCAGGGCAAAGCAATCAGCCCCAGCATTTT.

The CDR3 bases are TGTGCCAGCAGCTCTCAGGGGAACACCATATATTTT. This gives the protein CASSSQGNTIYF. The chain is built from TRBV7-9 and TRBJ1-3; possible D gene TRBD1, 6 bases. Trimming took off 4 bases at V and 7 bases at J, with 8 bases between the two ends. Germline V lookup: CDR1 SEHNR, CDR2 FQNEAQ (reference sequence). This CDR3 comprises 12 residues.

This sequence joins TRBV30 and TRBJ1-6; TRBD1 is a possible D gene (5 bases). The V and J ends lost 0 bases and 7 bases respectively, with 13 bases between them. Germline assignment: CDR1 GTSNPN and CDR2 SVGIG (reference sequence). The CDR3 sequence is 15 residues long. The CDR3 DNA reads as TGTGCCTGGAGTGTAGGAACAGGCCCCAATTCACCCCTCCACTTT. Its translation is CAWSVGTGPNSPLHF.

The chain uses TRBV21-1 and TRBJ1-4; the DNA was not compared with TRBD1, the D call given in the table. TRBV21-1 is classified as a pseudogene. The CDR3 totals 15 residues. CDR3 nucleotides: TGTGCCAGGGGGAACAGGGTCTGGGGCTGGGAAAAACTGTTTTTT. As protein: CARGNRVWGWEKLFF.

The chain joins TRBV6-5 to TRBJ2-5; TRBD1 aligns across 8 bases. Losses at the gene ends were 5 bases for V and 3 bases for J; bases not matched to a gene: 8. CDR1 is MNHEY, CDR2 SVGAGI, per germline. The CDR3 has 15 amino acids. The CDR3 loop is CASSVDRGLEETQYF. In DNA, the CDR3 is TGTGCCAGCAGTGTCGACAGGGGACTTGAAGAGACCCAGTACTTC.

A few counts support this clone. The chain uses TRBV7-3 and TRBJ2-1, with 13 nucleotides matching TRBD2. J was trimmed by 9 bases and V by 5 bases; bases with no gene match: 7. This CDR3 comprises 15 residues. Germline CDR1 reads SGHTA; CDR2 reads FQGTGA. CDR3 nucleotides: TGTGCCAGCAGCCAAACTAGCGGGAGGGCGAGTGAGCAGTTCTTC. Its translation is CASSQTSGRASEQFF.

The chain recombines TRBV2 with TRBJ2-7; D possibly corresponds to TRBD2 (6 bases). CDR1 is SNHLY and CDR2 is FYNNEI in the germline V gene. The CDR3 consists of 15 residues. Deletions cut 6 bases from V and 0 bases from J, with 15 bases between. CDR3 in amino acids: CASRDSSVSSYEQYF. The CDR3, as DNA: TGTGCCAGCAGAGACTCTAGCGTTTCCTCCTACGAGCAGTACTTC. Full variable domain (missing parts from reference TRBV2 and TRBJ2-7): EPEVTQTPSHQVTQMGQEVILRCVPISNHLYFYWYRQILGQKVEFLVSFYNNEISEKSEIFDDQFSVERPDGSNFTLKIRSTKLEDSAMYFCASRDSSVSSYEQYFGPGTRLTVT.

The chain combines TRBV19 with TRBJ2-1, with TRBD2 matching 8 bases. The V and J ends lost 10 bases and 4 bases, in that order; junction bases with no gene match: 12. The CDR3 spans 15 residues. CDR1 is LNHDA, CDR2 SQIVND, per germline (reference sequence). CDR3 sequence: CATVAGTRGYNEQFF. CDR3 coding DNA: TGTGCCACCGTTGCCGGGACTAGAGGTTACAATGAGCAGTTCTTC. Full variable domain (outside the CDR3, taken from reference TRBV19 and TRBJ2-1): DGGITQSPKYLFRKEGQNVTLSCEQNLNHDAMYWYRQDPGQGLRLIYYSQIVNDFQKGDIAEGYSVSREKKESFPLTVTSAQKNPTAFYLCATVAGTRGYNEQFFGPGTRLTVL.

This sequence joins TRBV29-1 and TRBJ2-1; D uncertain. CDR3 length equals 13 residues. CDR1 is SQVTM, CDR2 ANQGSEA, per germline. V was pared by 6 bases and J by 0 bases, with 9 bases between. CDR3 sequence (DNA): TGCAGCGTCCAGGAGCGCTCCTACAATGAGCAGTTCTTC. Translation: CSVQERSYNEQFF.

The CDR3 nucleotides are TGTGCTAGTGGACCCAGTTTGGATACGCAGTATTTT. It translates to CASGPSLDTQYF. The V call is TRBV12-5, the J call TRBJ2-3; D is unclear. Between the trimmed V and J ends, which lost 6 bases and 6 bases, there was a span of 10 bases. The germline gives CDR1 LGHNT, CDR2 FRNRAP. The CDR3 is made up of 12 amino acids. Complete variable domain (other parts from reference TRBV12-5 and TRBJ2-3): DARVTQTPRHKVTEMGQEVTMRCQPILGHNTVFWYRQTMMQGLELLAYFRNRAPLDDSGMPKDRFSAEMPDATLATLKIQPSEPRDSAVYFCASGPSLDTQYFGPGTRLTVL.